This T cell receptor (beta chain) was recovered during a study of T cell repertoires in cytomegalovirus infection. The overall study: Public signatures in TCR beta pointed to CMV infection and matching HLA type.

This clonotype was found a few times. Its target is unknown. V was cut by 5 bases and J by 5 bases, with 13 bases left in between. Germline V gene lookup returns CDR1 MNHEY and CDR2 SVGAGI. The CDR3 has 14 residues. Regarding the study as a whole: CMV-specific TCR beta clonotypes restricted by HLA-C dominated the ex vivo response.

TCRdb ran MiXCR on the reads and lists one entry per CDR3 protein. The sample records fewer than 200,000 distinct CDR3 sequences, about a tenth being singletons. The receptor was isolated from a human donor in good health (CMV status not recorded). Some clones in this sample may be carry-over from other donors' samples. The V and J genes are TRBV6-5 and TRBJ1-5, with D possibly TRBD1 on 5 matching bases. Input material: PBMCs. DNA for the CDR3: TGTGCCAGCAGTGTGGGGCGTGGGTATCAGCCCCAGCATTTT. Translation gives CASSVGRGYQPQHF.